The source of this T cell receptor beta chain is a study of blood T cell repertoires in COVID-19. The V segment lost 10 bases and the J segment 7 bases; nucleotides outside the gene matches: 11. CDR3 size: 13 residues. Germline lookup yields CDR1 LGHDT and CDR2 YNNKEL (reference sequence). Assay used: immunoSEQ multiplex PCR; TCRdb lists only in-frame clones, some missing. Of roughly 240,000 clones detected, around 86% appear once; the ten largest clones hold 5% to 6%. The genes are TRBV3-1 (or the pseudogene TRBV3-2) and TRBJ1-2, with 8 nucleotides matching TRBD1. This clonotype was obtained from a woman at least 80 years old with COVID-19, enrolled during active disease. The source material was peripheral blood. The CDR3 DNA reads as TGTGCCATCTCGGACAGGGCGTATGGTGGCTACACCTTC. Amino acids: CAISDRAYGGYTF.